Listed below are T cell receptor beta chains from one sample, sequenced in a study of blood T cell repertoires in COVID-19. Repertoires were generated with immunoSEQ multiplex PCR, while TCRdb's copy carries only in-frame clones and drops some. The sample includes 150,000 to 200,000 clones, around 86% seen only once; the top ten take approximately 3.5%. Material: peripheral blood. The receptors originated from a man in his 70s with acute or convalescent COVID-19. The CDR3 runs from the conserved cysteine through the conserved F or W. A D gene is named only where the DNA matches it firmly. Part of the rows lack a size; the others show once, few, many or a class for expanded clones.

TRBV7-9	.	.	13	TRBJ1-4	TGTGCCATCGATGGGGGGAAGGAGGAAAAACTGTTTTTT	CAIDGGKEEKLFF
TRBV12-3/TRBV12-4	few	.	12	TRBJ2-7	TGTGCCAGCAGCCGGGACACCCTCGAGCAGTACTTC	CASSRDTLEQYF
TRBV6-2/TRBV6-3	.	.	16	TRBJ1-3	TGTGCCAGCAGTCGTAGCGGGGCGCTCTCTGGAAACACCATATATTTT	CASSRSGALSGNTIYF
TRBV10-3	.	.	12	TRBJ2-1	TGTGCCATCAGTTACACGGGGGATGAGCAGTTCTTC	CAISYTGDEQFF
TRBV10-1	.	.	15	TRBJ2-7	TGCGCCAGCAGTGAGAGAGCAGGGGGGTTCGACGAGCAGTACTTC	CASSERAGGFDEQYF
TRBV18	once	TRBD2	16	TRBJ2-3	TGTGCCAGCTCTCGATCGCTAGCGGGGGCCACAGATACGCAGTATTTT	CASSRSLAGATDTQYF
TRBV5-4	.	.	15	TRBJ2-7	TGTGCCAGCAGTGTAAGGGCGGAGGGAGCCTACGAGCAGTACTTC	CASSVRAEGAYEQYF
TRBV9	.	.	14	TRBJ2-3	TGTGCCAGCAGCGTAGTCGGCGGGGTCAGTGCGCAGTATTTT	CASSVVGGVSAQYF
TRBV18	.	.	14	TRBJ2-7	TGTGCCAGCTCAAGTCTGGGCGGGAACTACGAGCAGTACTTC	CASSSLGGNYEQYF
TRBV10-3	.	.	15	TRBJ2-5	TGTGCCACCCAGGGTGCCCTGGGGACTGGGGAGACCCAGTACTTC	CATQGALGTGETQYF
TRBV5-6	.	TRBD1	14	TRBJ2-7	TGTGCCAGCAGCCACAGGGGGGTGGACTACGAGCAGTACTTC	CASSHRGVDYEQYF
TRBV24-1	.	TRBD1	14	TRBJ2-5	TGTGCCACCAGTGATTTGAAGGGGGCGGAGACCCAGTACTTC	CATSDLKGAETQYF
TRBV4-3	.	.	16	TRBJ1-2	TGCGCCAGCAGCCCTTACACCGGAGGAATTTTTTATGGCTACACCTTC	CASSPYTGGIFYGYTF
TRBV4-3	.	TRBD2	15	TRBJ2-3	TGCGCCAGCAGCCAAGCTGCGGGGGGCACAGATACGCAGTATTTT	CASSQAAGGTDTQYF
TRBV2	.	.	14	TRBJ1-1	TGTGCCAGCAATTTCGACAGGTCGAACACTGAAGCTTTCTTT	CASNFDRSNTEAFF
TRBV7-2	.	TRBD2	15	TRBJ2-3	TGTGCCAGCAGCTGGCTTAGCGGGGGGACGGATACGCAGTATTTT	CASSWLSGGTDTQYF
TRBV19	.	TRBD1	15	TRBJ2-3	TGTGCCAGTAGTGGCAGGGGGCGCGACACAGATACGCAGTATTTT	CASSGRGRDTDTQYF
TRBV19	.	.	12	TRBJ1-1	TGTGCCAGTAGTATAGTTGGAGGCGAAGCTTTCTTT	CASSIVGGEAFF
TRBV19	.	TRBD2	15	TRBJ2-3	TGTGCCAGTAGTCTGGGGACTAGCGGGGGAGATACGCAGTATTTT	CASSLGTSGGDTQYF
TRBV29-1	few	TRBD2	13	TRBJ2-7	TGCAGCGTTGCTAGCGGGCTCTCCTACGAGCAGTACTTC	CSVASGLSYEQYF
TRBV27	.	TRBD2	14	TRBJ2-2	TGTGCCAGCAGTTCCTGGGGGGGTACCGGGGAGCTGTTTTTT	CASSSWGGTGELFF
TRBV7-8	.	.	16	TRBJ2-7	TGTGCCAGCAGCTTAAGTTACTCGAGGGAGGAAGACGAGCAGTACTTC	CASSLSYSREEDEQYF
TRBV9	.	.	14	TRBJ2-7	TGTGCCAGCAGTTTCAGCAGGGGCTCCTACGAGCAGTACTTC	CASSFSRGSYEQYF
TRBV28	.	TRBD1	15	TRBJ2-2	TGTGCCAGCAGTTTTTCAGGGGGCACCACCGGGGAGCTGTTTTTT	CASSFSGGTTGELFF
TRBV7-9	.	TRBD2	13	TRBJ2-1	TGTGCCAGCAGCATCTTTTCCGGGACTATAATGTTCTTC	CASSIFSGTIMFF
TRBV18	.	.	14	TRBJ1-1	TGTGCCAGCTCACCAAAGATGGCGAACACTGAAGCTTTCTTT	CASSPKMANTEAFF
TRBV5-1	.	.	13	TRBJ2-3	TGCGCCAGCAGCTTGGACAGCTCAGATACGCAGTATTTT	CASSLDSSDTQYF
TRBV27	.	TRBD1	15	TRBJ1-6	TGTGCCAGCAATTCCGGGACAGGGATAAATTCACCCCTCCACTTT	CASNSGTGINSPLHF
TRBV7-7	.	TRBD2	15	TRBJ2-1	TGTGCCAGCAGCTTACGTCTAGCGGGCTACAATGAGCAGTTCTTC	CASSLRLAGYNEQFF
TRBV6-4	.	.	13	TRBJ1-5	TGTGCCAGCAGTTACAGGGTAGGGCAGCCCCAGCATTTT	CASSYRVGQPQHF
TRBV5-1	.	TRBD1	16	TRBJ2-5	TGCGCCAGCAGCTTTGGCGGACAGGGGTCCCAAGAGACCCAGTACTTC	CASSFGGQGSQETQYF
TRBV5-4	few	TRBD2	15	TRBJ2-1	TGTGCCAGCAGCTCCCTAGCGGGGAGTGGCAATGAGCAGTTCTTC	CASSSLAGSGNEQFF
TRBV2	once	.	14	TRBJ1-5	TGTGCCAGCGGTCCCGAGGCTAGCAATCAGCCCCAGCATTTT	CASGPEASNQPQHF
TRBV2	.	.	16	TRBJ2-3	TGTGCCAGCAGTGGGGAGCGGGTTTTATTGTCAGATACGCAGTATTTT	CASSGERVLLSDTQYF
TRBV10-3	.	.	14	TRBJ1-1	TGTGCCATCAGTGATCGACATATGAACACTGAAGCTTTCTTT	CAISDRHMNTEAFF
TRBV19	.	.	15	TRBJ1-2	TGTGCCAGTAGTATAGATTTGACAGGAGCAGGAGGCTACACCTTC	CASSIDLTGAGGYTF
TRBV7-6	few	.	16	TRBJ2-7	TGTGCCAGCAGCTTAGAGGTTTCAGGGGTAATGTACGAGCAGTACTTC	CASSLEVSGVMYEQYF
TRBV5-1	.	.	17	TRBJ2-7	TGCGCCAGCAGCTTGAAGGGGCCAGGTGATGGCACCTACGAGCAGTACTTC	CASSLKGPGDGTYEQYF
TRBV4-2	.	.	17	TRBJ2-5	TGTGCCAGCAGCCAAGCGGGGGTCCCCCAGAGTGGGGAGACCCAGTACTTC	CASSQAGVPQSGETQYF
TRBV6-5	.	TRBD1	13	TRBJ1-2	TGTGCCAGCAGTCGGGACAGGGGAGGTGGCTACACCTTC	CASSRDRGGGYTF
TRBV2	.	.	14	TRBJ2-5	TGTGCCAGCAGTGAAACATCAGAACAAGAGACCCAGTACTTC	CASSETSEQETQYF
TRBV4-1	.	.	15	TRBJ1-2	TGCGCCAGCAGCCAAGTCGGGGAGGGTAACTATGGCTACACCTTC	CASSQVGEGNYGYTF
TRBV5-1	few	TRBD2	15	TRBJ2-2	TGCGCCAGCAGCCCAGCGGGAGGTCTCGCCGGGGAGCTGTTTTTT	CASSPAGGLAGELFF
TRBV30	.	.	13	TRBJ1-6	TGTGCCTGGACACGGGGGGTCGGGTCACCCCTCCACTTT	CAWTRGVGSPLHF
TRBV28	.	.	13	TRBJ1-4	TGTGCCAGTTCTCTAGGGAGGGATGAAAAACTGTTTTTT	CASSLGRDEKLFF
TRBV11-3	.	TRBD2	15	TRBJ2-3	TGTGCCAGCAGCTTCTTTTCGGGGGGGGCAGATACGCAGTATTTT	CASSFFSGGADTQYF
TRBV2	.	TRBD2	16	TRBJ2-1	TGTGCCAGCAGTCTCAGCGGGGGGGCCAAGTACAATGAGCAGTTCTTC	CASSLSGGAKYNEQFF
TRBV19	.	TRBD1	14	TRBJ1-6	TGTGCCAGTAGACGGGACAGGGGTAATTCACCCCTCCACTTT	CASRRDRGNSPLHF
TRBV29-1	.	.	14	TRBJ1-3	TGCAGCGTGGCCACAGGCTACTCTGGAAACACCATATATTTT	CSVATGYSGNTIYF
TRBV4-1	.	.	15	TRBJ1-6	TGCGCCAGCCGTACCAGGATCGACCCTCGTTCACCCCTCCACTTT	CASRTRIDPRSPLHF
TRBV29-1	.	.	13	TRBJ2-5	TGCAGCTTGGGGCAGGCCCGTCAAGAGACCCAGTACTTC	CSLGQARQETQYF
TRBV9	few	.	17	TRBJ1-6	TGTGCCAGCAGCGTAGCTGGCCAAAGCTCCTATAATTCACCCCTCCACTTT	CASSVAGQSSYNSPLHF
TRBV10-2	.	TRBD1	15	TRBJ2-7	TGCGCCAGCAAAAAACCCGGGACAGGGAACTACGAGCAGTACTTC	CASKKPGTGNYEQYF
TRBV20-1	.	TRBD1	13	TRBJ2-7	TGCAGTGCTAGTAAGGGACAGAACTACGAGCAGTACTTC	CSASKGQNYEQYF
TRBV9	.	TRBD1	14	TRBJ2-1	TGTGCCAGCAGCGTAGGACAGGGGGTCAATGAGCAGTTCTTC	CASSVGQGVNEQFF